A selection of T cell receptor beta chains follows, all from one sample in a study of cytomegalovirus exposure and HLA in healthy donors. Measured with immunoSEQ multiplex PCR; TCRdb has only the in-frame clones, and not every one. This sample has 150,000 to 200,000 clones, with over 70% found just once. Sequencing was performed on PBMCs. The receptor set was obtained from a middle-aged woman in good health and CMV-seropositive. Each CDR3 is given with its conserved first and last residue. A D gene is named only where the DNA matches it firmly. The size of a clone is reported for some rows only, either as once, few or many, or as a class for expanded clones.

D: NA; size: NA; J: TRBJ1-2; V: TRBV5-1; length: 14; DNA: TGCGCCAGCAGCTTGGGGCCCAGGGGCAATGGCTACACCTTC; CDR3: CASSLGPRGNGYTF
D: TRBD2; size: NA; J: TRBJ2-1; V: TRBV5-8; length: 20; DNA: TGTGCCAGCAGCTTGTTACCGGGACTAGCGGGGGTTAGTCCCTACAATGAGCAGTTCTTC; CDR3: CASSLLPGLAGVSPYNEQFF
D: NA; size: few; J: TRBJ2-3; V: TRBV2; length: 14; DNA: TGTGCCAGCAGTAGGGCGGGGGCACCAGATACGCAGTATTTT; CDR3: CASSRAGAPDTQYF
D: TRBD2; size: NA; J: TRBJ2-1; V: TRBV7-9; length: 15; DNA: TGTGCCAGCAGCTTAGGGACTAGCGACTACAATGAGCAGTTCTTC; CDR3: CASSLGTSDYNEQFF
D: NA; size: NA; J: TRBJ2-2; V: TRBV5-1; length: 14; DNA: TGCGCCAGCAGCCTCGTGCAGGGCCAGGGGGAGCTGTTTTTT; CDR3: CASSLVQGQGELFF
D: NA; size: NA; J: TRBJ2-2; V: TRBV5-1; length: 15; DNA: TGCGCCAGCAGCTTGGCAGGGGTCCACACCGGGGAGCTGTTTTTT; CDR3: CASSLAGVHTGELFF
D: NA; size: NA; J: TRBJ2-2; V: TRBV4-2; length: 17; DNA: TGTGCCAGCAGCCAATCCCCGGGACCCGGGGGCACCGGGGAGCTGTTTTTT; CDR3: CASSQSPGPGGTGELFF
D: NA; size: NA; J: TRBJ1-1; V: TRBV6-6; length: 14; DNA: TGTGCCAGCAGTTACTCTGTCCCAAACACTGAAGCTTTCTTT; CDR3: CASSYSVPNTEAFF
D: TRBD1; size: NA; J: TRBJ2-6; V: TRBV5-1; length: 15; DNA: TGCGCCAGCAGCTCAACAGGGGCTGGGGCCAACGTCCTGACTTTC; CDR3: CASSSTGAGANVLTF
D: NA; size: NA; J: TRBJ1-2; V: TRBV5-1; length: 16; DNA: TGCGCCAGCAGCTCGACACACAGCCCTATCAACTATGGCTACACCTTC; CDR3: CASSSTHSPINYGYTF
D: TRBD1; size: NA; J: TRBJ2-3; V: TRBV6-1; length: 14; DNA: TGTGCCAGCAAAACGGGACAGGGAACAGATACGCAGTATTTT; CDR3: CASKTGQGTDTQYF
D: TRBD2; size: few; J: TRBJ2-5; V: TRBV5-1; length: 16; DNA: TGCGCCAGCAGCGACTTTAGCGGGGGGGTGCAAGAGACCCAGTACTTC; CDR3: CASSDFSGGVQETQYF
D: NA; size: NA; J: TRBJ1-2; V: TRBV29-1; length: 13; DNA: TGCAGCACCAGGGTGTCGAGTTCCTATGGCTACACCTTC; CDR3: CSTRVSSSYGYTF
D: TRBD2; size: NA; J: TRBJ2-5; V: TRBV4-3; length: 14; DNA: TGCGCCAGCAGCCAAGATAGCGGGGGTGAGACCCAGTACTTC; CDR3: CASSQDSGGETQYF
D: NA; size: NA; J: TRBJ2-1; V: TRBV5-6; length: 12; DNA: TGTGCCAGCAGCTTGGCGGAGAATGAGCAGTTCTTC; CDR3: CASSLAENEQFF
D: NA; size: once; J: TRBJ2-2; V: TRBV18; length: 19; DNA: TGTGCCAGCTCCGAAGTCAGGATGGATGCATACATAGAGCCCGGGGAGCTGTTTTTT; CDR3: CASSEVRMDAYIEPGELFF
D: TRBD1; size: NA; J: TRBJ2-2; V: TRBV12-5; length: 17; DNA: TGTGCTAGTGCTACGGACAGGGGAACGACGGGACCCGGGGAGCTGTTTTTT; CDR3: CASATDRGTTGPGELFF
D: TRBD2; size: NA; J: TRBJ2-7; V: TRBV19; length: 14; DNA: TGTGCCAGTGCCGGGGGGGAACACTCCTACGAGCAGTACTTC; CDR3: CASAGGEHSYEQYF
D: TRBD1; size: NA; J: TRBJ1-2; V: TRBV6-1; length: 15; DNA: TGTGCCAGCAGTGAAGTTGGCAGGGGGCTGGGGGGCTACACCTTC; CDR3: CASSEVGRGLGGYTF
D: TRBD2; size: few; J: TRBJ2-1; V: TRBV6-5; length: 14; DNA: TGTGCCAGCAGTTTAGCGGGGGGATACAATGAGCAGTTCTTC; CDR3: CASSLAGGYNEQFF
D: TRBD2; size: NA; J: TRBJ2-1; V: TRBV5-1; length: 15; DNA: TGCGCCAGCAGCTTGGGACTAGCGGGGTTCAATGAGCAGTTCTTC; CDR3: CASSLGLAGFNEQFF
D: NA; size: NA; J: TRBJ1-4; V: TRBV27; length: 12; DNA: TGTGCCAGTAAGGGACTTAATGAAAAACTGTTTTTT; CDR3: CASKGLNEKLFF
D: NA; size: NA; J: TRBJ1-1; V: TRBV2; length: 13; DNA: TGTGCCAGCAGGGTTGACAGTGGCACTGAAGCTTTCTTT; CDR3: CASRVDSGTEAFF
D: NA; size: NA; J: TRBJ1-3; V: TRBV15; length: 16; DNA: TGTGCCACCAGCAGAGGATTTGGGCTCTCTGGAAACACCATATATTTT; CDR3: CATSRGFGLSGNTIYF
D: NA; size: NA; J: TRBJ2-3; V: TRBV7-9; length: 15; DNA: TGTGCCAGCAGCTTAGGGGGGGGCACCACAGATACGCAGTATTTT; CDR3: CASSLGGGTTDTQYF
D: NA; size: NA; J: TRBJ1-5; V: TRBV27; length: 13; DNA: TGTGCCAGCAGTGGTTCAGTGGCACAGCCCCAGCATTTT; CDR3: CASSGSVAQPQHF
D: TRBD1; size: NA; J: TRBJ2-5; V: TRBV2; length: 13; DNA: TGTGCCAGCAGGGACAGGGGAGGAGAGACCCAGTACTTC; CDR3: CASRDRGGETQYF
D: TRBD2; size: NA; J: TRBJ2-3; V: TRBV7-3; length: 15; DNA: TGTGCCAGCAGCCGTAGCGGGGGGGACGCAGATACGCAGTATTTT; CDR3: CASSRSGGDADTQYF
D: TRBD2; size: NA; J: TRBJ2-1; V: TRBV4-1; length: 15; DNA: TGCGCCAGCAGCCCGACTAGCATCGGGGCCAATGAGCAGTTCTTC; CDR3: CASSPTSIGANEQFF
D: TRBD2; size: NA; J: TRBJ2-3; V: TRBV6-1; length: 16; DNA: TGTGCCAGCAGTGTGACTAGCGGGGGGGCGACAGATACGCAGTATTTT; CDR3: CASSVTSGGATDTQYF
D: NA; size: NA; J: TRBJ2-5; V: TRBV5-1; length: 14; DNA: TGCGCCAGCAGCTTGTTGGCAGGGCAAGAGGCCCAGTACTTC; CDR3: CASSLLAGQEAQYF
D: NA; size: NA; J: TRBJ1-6; V: TRBV19; length: 14; DNA: TGTGCCAGTAGTATGGGCCCGGGAGATTCACCCCTCCACTTT; CDR3: CASSMGPGDSPLHF
D: NA; size: NA; J: TRBJ2-4; V: TRBV19; length: 15; DNA: TGTGCCAGTAGTATTCTCGGAGGGTTGGCAAACATTCAGTACTTC; CDR3: CASSILGGLANIQYF
D: NA; size: NA; J: TRBJ2-2; V: TRBV5-1; length: 17; DNA: TGCGCCAGCAGCTTGGATGGGTGGGGACAGAACACCGGGGAGCTGTTTTTT; CDR3: CASSLDGWGQNTGELFF
D: TRBD2; size: NA; J: TRBJ2-3; V: TRBV7-9; length: 17; DNA: TGTGCCAGCAGCTTCTCGACTAGCGGGGGGGCAGGAGATACGCAGTATTTT; CDR3: CASSFSTSGGAGDTQYF
D: TRBD1; size: NA; J: TRBJ2-7; V: TRBV11-2; length: 13; DNA: TGTGCCAGCAGCCTCGGACAGGTCTACGAGCAGTACTTC; CDR3: CASSLGQVYEQYF
D: NA; size: NA; J: TRBJ1-1; V: TRBV6-5; length: 16; DNA: TGTGCCAGCAGTTATATACCAGGGCTGTGGAACACTGAAGCTTTCTTT; CDR3: CASSYIPGLWNTEAFF
D: NA; size: few; J: TRBJ2-7; V: TRBV16; length: 16; DNA: TGTGCCAGCAGCCAATCAGGGACAAGGGGACGTTCCGAGCAGTACTTC; CDR3: CASSQSGTRGRSEQYF
D: NA; size: NA; J: TRBJ2-3; V: TRBV28; length: 17; DNA: TGTGCCAGCAGTACCACGTGGGCGGACTCTAGCACAGATACGCAGTATTTT; CDR3: CASSTTWADSSTDTQYF
D: NA; size: NA; J: TRBJ2-1; V: TRBV5-1; length: 13; DNA: TGCGCCAGCAGCTTGGCTCGGGTCGATGAGCAGTTCTTC; CDR3: CASSLARVDEQFF
D: TRBD1; size: NA; J: TRBJ1-1; V: TRBV5-6; length: 14; DNA: TGTGCCAGCAGCTCGGGACAGCAGAACACTGAAGCTTTCTTT; CDR3: CASSSGQQNTEAFF
D: NA; size: NA; J: TRBJ1-4; V: TRBV25-1; length: 18; DNA: TGTGCCAGCAGGGGAGAGACGGGATCCATGGACCGTAATGAAAAACTGTTTTTT; CDR3: CASRGETGSMDRNEKLFF
D: NA; size: NA; J: TRBJ1-1; V: TRBV4-1; length: 12; DNA: TGCGCCAGCAGCCAAGCGGGCACTGAAGCTTTCTTT; CDR3: CASSQAGTEAFF
D: TRBD1; size: NA; J: TRBJ2-1; V: TRBV5-1; length: 14; DNA: TGCGCCAGCAGCTGGGAGACGGACAGGCCTGAGCAGTTCTTC; CDR3: CASSWETDRPEQFF
D: NA; size: NA; J: TRBJ2-3; V: TRBV13; length: 13; DNA: TGTGCCAGCAGCTTAGTAGGCACAGATACGCAGTATTTT; CDR3: CASSLVGTDTQYF
D: TRBD1; size: NA; J: TRBJ1-5; V: TRBV6-1; length: 14; DNA: TGTGCCAGCAGTAAGGCAGGGGGCGGTCAGCCCCAGCATTTT; CDR3: CASSKAGGGQPQHF